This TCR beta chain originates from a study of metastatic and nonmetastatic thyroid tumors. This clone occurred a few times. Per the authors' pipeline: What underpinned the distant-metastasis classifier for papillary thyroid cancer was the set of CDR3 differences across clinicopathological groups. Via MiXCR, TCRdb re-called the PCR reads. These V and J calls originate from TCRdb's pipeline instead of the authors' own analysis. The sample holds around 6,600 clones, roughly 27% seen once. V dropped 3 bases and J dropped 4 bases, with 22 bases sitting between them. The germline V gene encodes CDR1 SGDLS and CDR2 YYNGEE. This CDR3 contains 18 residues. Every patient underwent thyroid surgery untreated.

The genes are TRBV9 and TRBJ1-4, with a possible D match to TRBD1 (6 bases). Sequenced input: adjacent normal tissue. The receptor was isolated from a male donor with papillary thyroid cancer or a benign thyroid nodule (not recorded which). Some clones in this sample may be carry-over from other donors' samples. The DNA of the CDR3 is TGTGCCAGCAGCGCTTCGCCCCTCATGGACAGCAATAATGAAAAACTGTTTTTT. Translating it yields CASSASPLMDSNNEKLFF.